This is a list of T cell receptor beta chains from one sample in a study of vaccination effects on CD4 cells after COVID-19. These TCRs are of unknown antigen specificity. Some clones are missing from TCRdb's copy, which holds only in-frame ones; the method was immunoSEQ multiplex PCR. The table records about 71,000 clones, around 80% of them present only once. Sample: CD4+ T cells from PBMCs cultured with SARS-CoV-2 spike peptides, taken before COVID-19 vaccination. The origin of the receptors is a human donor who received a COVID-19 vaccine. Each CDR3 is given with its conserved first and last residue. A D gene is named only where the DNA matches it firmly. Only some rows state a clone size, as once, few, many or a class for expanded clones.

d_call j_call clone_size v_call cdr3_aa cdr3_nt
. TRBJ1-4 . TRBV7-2 CASSPSNLANEKLFF TGTGCCAGCAGCCCCTCAAACCTAGCTAATGAAAAACTGTTTTTT
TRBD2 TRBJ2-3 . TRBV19 CASSIDLAGGITDTQYF TGTGCCAGTAGTATAGACCTAGCGGGGGGGATCACAGATACGCAGTATTTT
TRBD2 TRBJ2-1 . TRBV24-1 CATSDSLAGSYNEQFF TGTGCCACCAGTGATTCCCTAGCGGGGAGCTACAATGAGCAGTTCTTC
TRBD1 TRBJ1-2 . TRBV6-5 CASSLGNRGINYGYTF TGTGCCAGCAGTTTGGGGAACAGGGGAATAAACTATGGCTACACCTTC
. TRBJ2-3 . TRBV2 CASSPLLDSVLTGGTDTQYF TGTGCCAGCAGTCCCCTACTGGACAGCGTACTTACAGGAGGCACAGATACGCAGTATTTT
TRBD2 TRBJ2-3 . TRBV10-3 CAISETSGGLSTDTQYF TGTGCCATCAGTGAGACTAGCGGGGGTTTAAGCACAGATACGCAGTATTTT
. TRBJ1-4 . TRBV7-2 CASSLRGVNEKLFF TGTGCCAGCAGCTTAAGAGGGGTTAATGAAAAACTGTTTTTT
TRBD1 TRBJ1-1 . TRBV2 CASISGGVGMNTEAFF TGTGCCAGCATTTCAGGGGGCGTTGGAATGAACACTGAAGCTTTCTTT
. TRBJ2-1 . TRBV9 CASSVAPSNEQFF TGTGCCAGCAGCGTAGCCCCAAGTAATGAGCAGTTCTTC
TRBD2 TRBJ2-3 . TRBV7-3 CASSLRGTSGGASDTQYF TGTGCCAGCAGCTTAAGAGGGACTAGCGGGGGGGCATCAGATACGCAGTATTTT
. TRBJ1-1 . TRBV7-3 CASSFSGPGGTEAFF TGTGCCAGCAGCTTCTCGGGTCCGGGGGGCACTGAAGCTTTCTTT
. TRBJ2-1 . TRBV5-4 CASSLLRGPHNEQFF TGTGCCAGCAGCTTGTTGCGGGGGCCTCACAATGAGCAGTTCTTC
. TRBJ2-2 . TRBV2 CATGRRGDTGELFF TGTGCCACCGGCCGGCGGGGAGACACCGGGGAGCTGTTTTTT
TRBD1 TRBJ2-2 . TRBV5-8 CASSLVQGARSTGELFF TGTGCCAGCAGCTTGGTCCAGGGGGCGCGTAGCACCGGGGAGCTGTTTTTT
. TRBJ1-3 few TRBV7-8 CASSLAAWGAGNTKYF .
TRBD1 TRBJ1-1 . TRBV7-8 CASSLAYRGTEAFF TGTGCCAGCAGCTTAGCATACAGGGGCACTGAAGCTTTCTTT
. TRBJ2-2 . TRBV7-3 CASSLLSPGELFF TGTGCCAGCAGCCTACTATCCCCCGGGGAGCTGTTTTTT
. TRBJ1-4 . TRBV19 CASGDSRGSANEKLFF TGTGCCAGTGGAGACTCGCGGGGCTCAGCTAATGAAAAACTGTTTTTT
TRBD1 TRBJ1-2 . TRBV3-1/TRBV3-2 CASSQDAPDRGDGYTF TGTGCCAGCAGCCAAGACGCCCCTGACAGGGGGGATGGCTACACCTTC
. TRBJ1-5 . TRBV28 CASSLYGNQPQHF TGTGCCAGCAGTTTGTATGGCAATCAGCCCCAGCATTTT
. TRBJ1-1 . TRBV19 CASRDGDLGMNTEAFF TGTGCCAGTAGGGACGGGGACCTTGGTATGAACACTGAAGCTTTCTTT
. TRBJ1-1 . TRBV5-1 CASAWGGGENTEAFF TGCGCCAGCGCCTGGGGGGGTGGGGAGAACACTGAAGCTTTCTTT
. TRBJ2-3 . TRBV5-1 CASSPLSTFTDTQYF TGCGCCAGCAGTCCGCTCTCCACCTTCACAGATACGCAGTATTTT
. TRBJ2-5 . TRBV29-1 CSVNQSETQYF TGCAGCGTTAATCAGTCAGAGACCCAGTACTTC
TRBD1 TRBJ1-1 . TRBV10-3 CAISEPGQANTEAFF TGTGCCATCAGTGAGCCTGGACAGGCGAACACTGAAGCTTTCTTT
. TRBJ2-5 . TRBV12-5 CASGLLQGTQYF TGTGCTAGTGGTTTGTTGCAGGGGACCCAGTACTTC
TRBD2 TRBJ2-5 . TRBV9 CASSVAGGQETQYF TGTGCCAGCAGCGTAGCGGGGGGGCAAGAGACCCAGTACTTC
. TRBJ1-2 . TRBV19 CASSIDGYYGYTF TGTGCCAGTAGTATCGACGGCTACTATGGCTACACCTTC
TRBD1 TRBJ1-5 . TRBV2 CASTPGQPSNQPQHF TGTGCCAGCACTCCGGGACAGCCTAGCAATCAGCCCCAGCATTTT
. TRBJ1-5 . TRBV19 CARVFTAGNQPQHF TGTGCCAGGGTCTTCACGGCCGGTAATCAGCCCCAGCATTTT
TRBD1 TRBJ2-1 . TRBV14 CASSPLGQGPYTDEQFF TGTGCCAGCAGCCCCCTGGGACAGGGCCCCTATACCGATGAGCAGTTCTTC
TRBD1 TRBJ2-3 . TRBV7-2 CASSPNVGQRHNTQYF TGTGCCAGCAGCCCAAACGTGGGACAGCGTCACAATACGCAGTATTTT
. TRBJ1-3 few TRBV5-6 CASSVGSGNTIYF TGTGCCAGCAGCGTTGGATCTGGAAACACCATATATTTT
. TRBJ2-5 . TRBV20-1 CSGEGGETQYF TGCAGTGGTGAAGGAGGGGAGACCCAGTACTTC
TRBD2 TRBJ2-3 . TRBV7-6 CASSKGLAGGASTDTQYF TGTGCCAGCAGCAAAGGACTAGCGGGGGGCGCTAGCACAGATACGCAGTATTTT
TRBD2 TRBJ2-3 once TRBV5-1 CASSPGLSTDTQYF TGCGCCAGCAGCCCGGGACTATCTACAGATACGCAGTATTTT
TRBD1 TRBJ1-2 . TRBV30 CAWSWGRGNGYTF TGTGCCTGGAGTTGGGGCAGGGGGAATGGCTACACCTTC
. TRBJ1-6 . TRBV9 CASSARASPGNSPLHF TGTGCCAGCAGCGCCCGGGCTTCCCCTGGGAATTCACCCCTCCACTTT
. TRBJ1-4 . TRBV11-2 CASSGSRISPVVLFF TGTGCCAGCAGCGGCTCGCGGATCTCCCCAGTTGTACTGTTTTTT
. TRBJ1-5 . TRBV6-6 CASSYSGSNQPQHF TGTGCCAGCAGTTACTCGGGTAGCAATCAGCCCCAGCATTTT
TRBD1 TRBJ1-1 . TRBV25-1 CASSPSGAGGAFF TGTGCCAGCAGTCCGAGCGGAGCAGGGGGAGCTTTCTTT
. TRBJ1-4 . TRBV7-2 CASSLNRAEKLFF TGTGCCAGCAGCTTAAACAGGGCCGAAAAACTGTTTTTT
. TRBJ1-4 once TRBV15 CATSRDSYREGDEKLFF TGTGCCACCAGCAGAGACTCCTACAGGGAAGGTGATGAAAAACTGTTTTTT